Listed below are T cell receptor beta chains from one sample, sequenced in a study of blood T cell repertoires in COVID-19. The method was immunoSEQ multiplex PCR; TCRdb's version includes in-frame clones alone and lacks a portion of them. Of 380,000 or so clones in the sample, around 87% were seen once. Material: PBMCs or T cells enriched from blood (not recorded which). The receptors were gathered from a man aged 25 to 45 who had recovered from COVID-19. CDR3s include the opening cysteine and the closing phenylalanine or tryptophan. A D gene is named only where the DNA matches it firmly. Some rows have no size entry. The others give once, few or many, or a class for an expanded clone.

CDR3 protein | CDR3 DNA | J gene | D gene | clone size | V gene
CASSGSRTGRTEAFF | TGTGCCAGTAGTGGAAGTCGGACAGGGCGTACTGAAGCTTTCTTT | TRBJ1-1 | TRBD1 | . | TRBV19
CASSTYLGTGSTGELFF | TGTGCCAGCAGCACGTACCTTGGGACAGGGAGCACCGGGGAGCTGTTTTTT | TRBJ2-2 | TRBD1 | . | TRBV9
CASSVQTGAGEQYF | TGTGCCAGCAGCGTTCAGACAGGGGCGGGCGAGCAGTACTTC | TRBJ2-7 | TRBD1 | . | TRBV6-4
CASSPGWSSGNTIYF | TGTGCCAGCAGCCCCGGATGGAGCTCTGGAAACACCATATATTTT | TRBJ1-3 | . | . | TRBV11-2
CASSLSGRVPGNTIYF | TGTGCCAGCAGTTTAAGTGGCAGGGTCCCTGGAAACACCATATATTTT | TRBJ1-3 | . | . | TRBV27
CASSANYANQPQHF | TGTGCCAGCTCAGCGAATTATGCCAATCAGCCCCAGCATTTT | TRBJ1-5 | . | . | TRBV18
CASSLGSSGGNEQFF | TGCGCCAGCAGCTTGGGTTCTAGCGGGGGCAATGAGCAGTTCTTC | TRBJ2-1 | TRBD2 | . | TRBV5-1
CASRPLGDIVPPNYGYTF | TGTGCCAGCAGGCCCCTTGGGGACATAGTACCCCCTAACTATGGCTACACCTTC | TRBJ1-2 | . | . | TRBV11-2
CANLGAYGYTF | TGTGCCAATTTGGGGGCATATGGCTACACCTTC | TRBJ1-2 | . | . | TRBV10-3
CASSIHGTGIANTGELFF | TGTGCCAGCAGTATCCACGGGACAGGTATCGCGAACACCGGGGAGCTGTTTTTT | TRBJ2-2 | TRBD1 | . | TRBV27
CASSLKQPSYNEQFF | TGTGCCAGCAGCTTAAAACAGCCCTCCTACAATGAGCAGTTCTTC | TRBJ2-1 | . | . | TRBV7-2
CASSGGTAPLHF | TGTGCCAGCAGCGGAGGGACAGCACCCCTCCACTTT | TRBJ1-6 | TRBD1 | . | TRBV9
CASNSGQPNEKLFF | TGTGCCAGCAACTCGGGACAGCCTAATGAAAAACTGTTTTTT | TRBJ1-4 | TRBD1 | . | TRBV7-2
CATSREENEQFF | TGTGCCACCAGCAGAGAGGAGAATGAGCAGTTCTTC | TRBJ2-1 | . | . | TRBV15
CSASTFESAVQETQYF | TGCAGTGCTAGTACTTTTGAGTCAGCGGTTCAAGAGACCCAGTACTTC | TRBJ2-5 | . | . | TRBV20-1
CASSLALTAGNFEQYF | TGTGCCAGCAGCTTAGCGCTCACGGCGGGGAACTTCGAGCAGTACTTC | TRBJ2-7 | . | . | TRBV7-8
CASSLGGTAYHQPQHF | TGTGCCAGCAGCTTGGGTGGGACAGCTTATCATCAGCCCCAGCATTTT | TRBJ1-5 | TRBD1 | . | TRBV5-5
CASSAQAGSRTDTQYF | TGTGCCAGCAGCGCCCAAGCGGGGTCCCGCACAGATACGCAGTATTTT | TRBJ2-3 | TRBD2 | . | TRBV9
CASSSQGRGLPLDF | TGTGCCAGCAGCTCGCAAGGGAGGGGACTACCCCTTGACTTC | TRBJ2-7 | TRBD2 | . | TRBV3-1/TRBV3-2
CASTREPGANVLTF | TGTGCCAGCACCCGGGAGCCTGGGGCCAACGTCCTGACTTTC | TRBJ2-6 | . | . | TRBV7-2
CASSPKVGDSYNSPLHF | TGTGCCAGCAGCCCCAAGGTCGGGGACTCCTATAATTCACCCCTCCACTTT | TRBJ1-6 | . | . | TRBV7-8
CASSLGDTNTEAFF | TGTGCCAGCAGCTTAGGTGACACCAACACTGAAGCTTTCTTT | TRBJ1-1 | . | . | TRBV11-2
CASSLGTGIYGYTF | TGTGCCAGCAGCTTAGGGACAGGGATCTATGGCTACACCTTC | TRBJ1-2 | TRBD1 | . | TRBV7-9
CASKRTGAYEQYF | TGTGCCAGCAAAAGGACAGGGGCCTACGAGCAGTACTTC | TRBJ2-7 | TRBD1 | . | TRBV27
CASSFEGQGPNEQYF | TGTGCCAGCAGTTTTGAAGGACAGGGGCCCAACGAGCAGTACTTC | TRBJ2-7 | TRBD1 | . | TRBV27
CASSYRATNEKLFF | TGTGCCAGCAGTTACCGGGCAACTAATGAAAAACTGTTTTTT | TRBJ1-4 | . | . | TRBV6-6
CASADRGDYGYTF | TGTGCCAGTGCGGACAGGGGGGACTATGGCTACACCTTC | TRBJ1-2 | TRBD1 | . | TRBV19
CASSPGLGADTQYF | TGTGCCAGCAGCCCAGGACTAGGTGCAGATACGCAGTATTTT | TRBJ2-3 | TRBD2 | . | TRBV11-2
CASSYSGAGGTGYTF | TGTGCCAGCAGTTACTCCGGCGCAGGGGGCACTGGCTACACCTTC | TRBJ1-2 | TRBD1 | . | TRBV6-5
CASSVDSRGSSYEQYF | TGTGCCAGCAGCGTAGATTCACGAGGGAGCTCCTACGAGCAGTACTTC | TRBJ2-7 | . | . | TRBV9
CASRYREGYYGYTF | TGTGCCAGCAGATACAGGGAGGGCTACTATGGCTACACCTTC | TRBJ1-2 | . | . | TRBV6-6
CASSPRPTGEDWYGYTF | TGTGCCAGCAGTCCGCGCCCCACAGGGGAAGATTGGTATGGCTACACCTTC | TRBJ1-2 | TRBD1 | . | TRBV6-6
CASSRTGEKLFF | TGCGCCAGCAGCAGGACAGGAGAAAAACTGTTTTTT | TRBJ1-4 | TRBD1 | . | TRBV5-1
CASRNRAKNIQYF | TGTGCCAGCAGGAACAGGGCCAAAAACATTCAGTACTTC | TRBJ2-4 | . | . | TRBV12-3/TRBV12-4
CASSVGASGGLYEQYF | TGTGCCAGCAGCGTAGGGGCATCGGGGGGGCTCTACGAGCAGTACTTC | TRBJ2-7 | TRBD2 | . | TRBV9
CASSFSSGVSYEQYF | TGTGCCAGCAGCTTCTCTAGCGGGGTCTCCTACGAGCAGTACTTC | TRBJ2-7 | TRBD2 | once | TRBV5-4
CAWSLPPHSNQPQHF | TGTGCCTGGAGTCTTCCGCCACATAGCAATCAGCCCCAGCATTTT | TRBJ1-5 | . | . | TRBV30
CASSATTGNTIYF | TGTGCCAGCTCAGCGACAACGGGGAACACCATATATTTT | TRBJ1-3 | . | . | TRBV18
CASSETGYSPLHF | TGTGCCAGCAGTGAAACAGGATATTCACCCCTCCACTTT | TRBJ1-6 | . | . | TRBV6-1
CASSLLDYNSPLHF | TGTGCCAGCAGCCTCTTAGATTATAATTCACCCCTCCACTTT | TRBJ1-6 | . | . | TRBV14
CASSQSYGSQETQYF | TGTGCCAGCAGCCAATCGTACGGGTCCCAAGAGACCCAGTACTTC | TRBJ2-5 | . | . | TRBV4-2
CATRPGQQETQYF | TGTGCCACACGACCGGGACAGCAAGAGACCCAGTACTTC | TRBJ2-5 | TRBD1 | . | TRBV10-3
CASSIIGHSNQPQHF | TGTGCCAGTAGTATAATCGGACACAGCAATCAGCCCCAGCATTTT | TRBJ1-5 | . | . | TRBV19
CASSIAQGGGYTF | TGTGCCAGTAGTATTGCCCAGGGTGGAGGCTACACCTTC | TRBJ1-2 | . | . | TRBV19
CASSSPGQGGRSTEAFF | TGCGCCAGCAGCTCACCGGGACAGGGGGGAAGAAGCACTGAAGCTTTCTTT | TRBJ1-1 | TRBD1 | . | TRBV5-1
CASSWGGPNTEAFF | TGTGCCAGCAGCTGGGGGGGCCCTAACACTGAAGCTTTCTTT | TRBJ1-1 | . | . | TRBV7-8
CASSRRTGENTGELFF | TGTGCCAGCAGCCGCCGGACGGGGGAGAACACCGGGGAGCTGTTTTTT | TRBJ2-2 | . | . | TRBV7-9
CASSLRTGSYQPQHF | TGTGCCAGCAGCTTACGGACAGGGTCGTATCAGCCCCAGCATTTT | TRBJ1-5 | TRBD1 | . | TRBV7-2